This is a list of T cell receptor beta chains from one sample in a study of vaccination and CD4 T cells after COVID-19. Each CDR3 protein is one row after TCRdb ran MiXCR on the PCR reads. Counted here are approximately 30,000 distinct CDR3 sequences, 45% to 65% occurring once; the ten biggest clones make up roughly 5.5%. The source material was CD4+ T cells from blood, sampled about 7 months after SARS-CoV-2 vaccination. The receptors come from a human donor who had recovered from COVID-19. Each CDR3 is given with its conserved first and last residue.

V gene: TRBV7-2
CDR3 protein: CASSLGRFDGYTF

V gene: TRBV10-3
CDR3 protein: CAISEFTDQPQHF

V gene: TRBV28
CDR3 protein: CASSLGGGGQETQYF

V gene: TRBV20-1
CDR3 protein: CSARILTSGRFHEQYF

V gene: TRBV20-1
CDR3 protein: CSASEGLAGGPTQYF

V gene: TRBV6-1
CDR3 protein: CASTIGTSGSLSTDTQYF

V gene: TRBV15
CDR3 protein: CATSATGLVGETQYF

V gene: TRBV5-5
CDR3 protein: CASSPIAGVLDEQFF

V gene: TRBV6-4
CDR3 protein: CASSVADTDTQYF

V gene: TRBV20-1
CDR3 protein: CSARVPGQGFNEQFF

V gene: TRBV27
CDR3 protein: CASSLSWTGAYEQYF

V gene: TRBV6-5
CDR3 protein: CASSSQPDPGYGYTF

V gene: TRBV27
CDR3 protein: CASSSRTGGTGANVLTF

V gene: TRBV28
CDR3 protein: CASSLTGFYEQYF

V gene: TRBV20-1
CDR3 protein: CSASLTGLYGYTF

V gene: TRBV7-2
CDR3 protein: CASSLDWRKSNEQFF

V gene: TRBV7-6
CDR3 protein: CASSSLSGGLARYEQYF

V gene: TRBV6-1
CDR3 protein: CASSLGRVNTGELFF

V gene: TRBV28
CDR3 protein: CASSLQDRQETQYF

V gene: TRBV5-4
CDR3 protein: CASSAGQKRSPLHF

V gene: TRBV6-1
CDR3 protein: CASSGGQGNLAKNIQYF

V gene: TRBV20-1
CDR3 protein: CSARDTPSGANVLTF

V gene: TRBV20-1
CDR3 protein: CSAGIETKGSNEQFF

V gene: TRBV6-1
CDR3 protein: CASSSPGTGAYGYTF

V gene: TRBV27
CDR3 protein: CASSLRQGLLNEQYF

V gene: TRBV20-1
CDR3 protein: CSARGGGANTGELFF

V gene: TRBV6-1
CDR3 protein: CASSLTGNGYTF

V gene: TRBV19
CDR3 protein: CASSMSGKGSYEQYF

V gene: TRBV19
CDR3 protein: CASSSSQETQYF

V gene: TRBV7-9
CDR3 protein: CASSLKGESYYGYTF

V gene: TRBV12-3/TRBV12-4
CDR3 protein: CASNDRGSYEQYF

V gene: TRBV19
CDR3 protein: CASSKLGGATQPQHF

V gene: TRBV7-9
CDR3 protein: CASSLGGLAGEEIF

V gene: TRBV7-2
CDR3 protein: CASSSRTGPRDSPLHF

V gene: TRBV7-2
CDR3 protein: CASSLQVNYEQYF

V gene: TRBV2
CDR3 protein: CASTGERDEQFF

V gene: TRBV25-1
CDR3 protein: CASSESPTGELFF

V gene: TRBV7-3
CDR3 protein: CASSFGGDSPLHF

V gene: TRBV7-8
CDR3 protein: CASSLDRGRENTEAFF

V gene: TRBV7-3
CDR3 protein: CASSLMGPGASDEQFF

V gene: TRBV7-2
CDR3 protein: CASSNIPVYEQFF

V gene: TRBV28
CDR3 protein: CASSQLGSQETQYF

V gene: TRBV11-2
CDR3 protein: CASSLDLIGQGYEQYF